This T cell receptor (beta chain) was sequenced during a study of shared T cell receptors in the human thymus. Germline V gene lookup returns CDR1 SGHDN and CDR2 FVKESK. CDR3 length: 19 residues. With 5 bases removed from V and 0 bases from J, the gap between germline ends came to 25 bases. Sequenced by immunoSEQ multiplex PCR; TCRdb stores in-frame clones only, minus some. The table records approximately 400,000 clones, 85% to 95% of them present only once. The source material was thymocytes. This TCR was sampled from a human donor. The chain carries TRBV14 and TRBJ1-1; tentative D call: TRBD1 (5 bases). The CDR3 bases are TGTGCCAGCAGCGGAGGTCTTAAATGGGACGGAGTCCTGAACACTGAAGCTTTCTTT. Translated: CASSGGLKWDGVLNTEAFF. Looking up the rest from reference TRBV14 and TRBJ1-1 gives the full variable domain: EAGVTQFPSHSVIEKGQTVTLRCDPISGHDNLYWYRRVMGKEIKFLLHFVKESKQDESGMPNNRFLAERTGGTYSTLKVQPAELEDSGVYFCASSGGLKWDGVLNTEAFFGQGTRLTVV.